This TCR beta chain was identified during a study of T cell responses to AZD1222 COVID-19 vaccine (dated by TCRdb to 2020 to 2023). About the full investigation: TCR sequencing was performed for roughly 240 trial participants, of whom 200 to 210 were given two doses of AZD1222 and some 26 were given two doses of MenACWY control vaccine. Trial participants were enrolled by age into subgroups of 18-55, 56-69 and 70-plus years, and around 150, 29 and 61 TCR-sequenced participants, respectively, were included in these subgroups.

Study-level results and caveats: Nearly half of unique spike-specific TCRs reportedly recognized epitopes outside regions mutated in the B.1.351 and B.1.1.7 variants. No day 14 peak-response samples were available, so repertoires were characterized only after the peak T cell response. In the small 56-69-year group, the increase in depth fell short of significance, most likely because of low power. The vaccine-associated CD4 TCRs covered the entire spike protein, and the dominant responses fell in regions 160-218 and 743-854. Participants were mostly white British and included more females than males, and it was suggested by the authors that clonal diversity may have been underestimated. After two AZD1222 doses, spike-specific TCR breadth and depth were significantly higher than at day 0 and than in MenACWY recipients. Conclusions about previously exposed vaccinees are limited because only a handful of AZD1222 recipients were SARS-CoV-2 seropositive at baseline.

Sample time point, as interpreted from the label and publication: about 28 days (+/-7) after the second vaccine dose. AZD1222 recipients with second doses at about 4 weeks or about 12 weeks were pooled, because spike-specific TCR depth and breadth did not differ between schedules. Vaccinee samples came from UK trials COV001 and COV002, including a single-blind randomized controlled phase 2/3 trial of AZD1222 (ChAdOx1 nCoV-19) in healthy adults. Trial participant PBMC samples were collected at day 0 and day 28 after the second dose for TCRbeta chain sequencing. V trim: 2 bases; J trim: 0 bases; unmatched bases: 10. The germline V gene gives CDR1 as WSHSY and CDR2 as SAAADI. The CDR3 goes from the cysteine to the phenylalanine over 18 residues. Only the CDR3 part of the read is kept: 54 bases, read in frame from the first base. The CDR3 regions of human TCRbeta chains were analyzed by immunosequencing. As for how the authors treated the data: Repertoire TCRs were checked for matches against a reference library of SARS-CoV-2-specific TCRs that had been generated using the MIRA antigen-specificity platform. Breadth was defined as the fraction of unique TCRs that were SARS-CoV-2-associated. Depth was defined as the fraction of total T cells that were SARS-CoV-2-associated. Each spike-specific TCR was assigned to its reactive spike region and to a CD4 or CD8 class using the MIRA data. Log10-transformed breadth and depth values were compared by one-way ANOVA with Sidak's multiple comparisons tests. Not all clones reach the TCRdb copy of this immuneACCESS table, which keeps in-frame sequences only. Checked studies attribute under half of the gap to unresolved V genes and leave the rest unexplained. V and J calls and clone size are those listed in that table; D and trimming were worked out from the DNA. Recorded for this sample are 95,000 to 100,000 clones; roughly 84% of them occurred a single time. 14% of the sample belongs to the ten largest clones.

Details on this clone: It lacks a known antigen. Base-call qualities are not available, and no considerably larger clone is one nucleotide away.

The sequence was collected from an adult who received the AZD1222 COVID-19 vaccine. Sample: peripheral blood, taken 28 days after the second AZD1222 dose. This chain joins TRBV10-2 to TRBJ2-1; 7 middle bases align to TRBD2. The CDR3 corresponds to CASSEGPTSTSSYNEQFF. Read as DNA, the sequence is TGCGCCAGCAGTGAGGGGCCGACTAGCACGAGCTCCTACAATGAGCAGTTCTTC.